The 2 T cell receptor beta chains given below trace back to one sample, sequenced in a study of blood T cells in healthy people across ages. With a J-beta primer mix and a sample-barcoded 5' primer, a second PCR ran 7 to 11 cycles. TCRdb reprocessed the 5' RACE reads with MiXCR, giving one entry per CDR3 protein. The sample records around 600,000 distinct CDR3 sequences, roughly 48% being singletons. Input material: blood. The receptors shown here come from a man older than 75 in good health.

The J gene is TRBJ1-2, the V gene TRBV5-5; the match to TRBD1 covers 7 bases. CDR1 is SGHKS, CDR2 YYEKEE, per germline (reference sequence). Germline trimming cut 4 bases from V and 3 bases from J; bases unmatched to any gene: 6. This CDR3 is built from 14 residues. The DNA for the CDR3 is TGTGCCAGCAGCCCAAGACAGGGAGACTATGGCTACACCTTC. Translation gives CASSPRQGDYGYTF.

This clonotype was recorded once. V is TRBV28 and J is TRBJ2-5, with 11 bases aligning to TRBD2. With 6 bases clipped from V and 11 bases from J, the junction kept 20 bases outside the gene matches. Looked up from germline, CDR1 is MDHEN and CDR2 is SYDVKM. CDR3 size: 17 residues. The CDR3 sequence: CASSPTSGSWVRNEQYF. CDR3 nucleotides: TGTGCCAGCAGCCCAACTAGCGGGAGTTGGGTAAGGAATGAGCAGTACTTC. The full variable domain, with the rest looked up from reference TRBV28 and TRBJ2-5, is DVKVTQSSRYLVKRTGEKVFLECVQDMDHENMFWYRQDPGLGLRLIYFSYDVKMKEKGDIPEGYSVSREKKERFSLILESASTNQTSMYLCASSPTSGSWVRNEQYFGPGTRLLVL.